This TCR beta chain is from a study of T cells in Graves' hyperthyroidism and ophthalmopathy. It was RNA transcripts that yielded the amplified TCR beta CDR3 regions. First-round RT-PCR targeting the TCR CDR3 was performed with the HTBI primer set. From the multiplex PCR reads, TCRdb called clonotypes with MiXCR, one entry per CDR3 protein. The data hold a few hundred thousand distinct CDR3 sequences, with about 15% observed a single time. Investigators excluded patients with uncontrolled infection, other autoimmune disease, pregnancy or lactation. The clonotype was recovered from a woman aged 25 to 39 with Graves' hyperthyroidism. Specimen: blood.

The CDR3 DNA is TGCAGTGCTAGAGATCGTTTGGCTTGGGCACCTTCTGCGGACGAGCAGTACTTC. Encoded protein: CSARDRLAWAPSADEQYF. The chain employs TRBV20-1 and TRBJ2-7; D is uncertain. Germline CDR1 and CDR2: DFQATT and SNEGSKA (reference sequence). The CDR3 contains 18 residues. V was trimmed by 0 bases and J by 5 bases, leaving 26 bases between them.